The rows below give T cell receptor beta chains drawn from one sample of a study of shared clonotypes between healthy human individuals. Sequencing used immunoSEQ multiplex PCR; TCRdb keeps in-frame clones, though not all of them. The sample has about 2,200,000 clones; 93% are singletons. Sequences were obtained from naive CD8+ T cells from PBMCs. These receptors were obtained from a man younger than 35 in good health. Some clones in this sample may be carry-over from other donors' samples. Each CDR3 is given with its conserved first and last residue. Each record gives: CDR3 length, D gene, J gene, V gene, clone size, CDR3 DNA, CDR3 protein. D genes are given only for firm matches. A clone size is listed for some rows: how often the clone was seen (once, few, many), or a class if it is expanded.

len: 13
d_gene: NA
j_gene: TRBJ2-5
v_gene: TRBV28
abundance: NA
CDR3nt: TGTGCCAGCAGTCTGACCTATGGGGAGACCCAGTACTTC
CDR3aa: CASSLTYGETQYF

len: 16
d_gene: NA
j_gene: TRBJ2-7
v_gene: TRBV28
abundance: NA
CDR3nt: TGTGCCAGCAGTCCGCCCTTCTCGGTAATCTCCTACGAGCAGTACTTC
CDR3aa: CASSPPFSVISYEQYF

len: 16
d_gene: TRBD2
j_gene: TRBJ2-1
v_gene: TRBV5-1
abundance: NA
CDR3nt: TGCGCCAGCGGCTCCCGGTTAGCGGGAGTCTACAATGAGCAGTTCTTC
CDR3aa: CASGSRLAGVYNEQFF

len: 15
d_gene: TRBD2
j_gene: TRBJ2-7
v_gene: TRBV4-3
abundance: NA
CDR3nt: TGCGCCAGCAGCCAATGGACGGGAGGGAAGGACGAGCAGTACTTC
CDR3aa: CASSQWTGGKDEQYF

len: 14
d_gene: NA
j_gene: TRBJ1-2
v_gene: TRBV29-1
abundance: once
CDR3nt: TGCAGCGTTGAACGGGACATCATTGGATATGGCTACACCTTC
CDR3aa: CSVERDIIGYGYTF

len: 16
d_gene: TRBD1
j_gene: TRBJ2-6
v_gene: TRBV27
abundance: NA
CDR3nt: TGTGCCAGCAGTAGTCACAGGGGGCTTGGGGCCAACGTCCTGACTTTC
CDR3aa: CASSSHRGLGANVLTF

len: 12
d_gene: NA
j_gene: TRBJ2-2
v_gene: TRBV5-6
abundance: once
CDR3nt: TGTGCCAGCAGCCCTGGAGGCGGGGAGCTGTTTTTT
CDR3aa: CASSPGGGELFF

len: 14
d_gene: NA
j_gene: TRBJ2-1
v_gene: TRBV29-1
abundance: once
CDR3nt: TGCAGCGTTTTAAAACTAAGCTCCTACAATGAGCAGTTCTTC
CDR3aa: CSVLKLSSYNEQFF

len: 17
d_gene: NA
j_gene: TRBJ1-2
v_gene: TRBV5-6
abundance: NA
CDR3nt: TGTGCCAGCAGCTCGGCTCGGGGGTCCCTATTACAATATGGCTACACCTTC
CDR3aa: CASSSARGSLLQYGYTF

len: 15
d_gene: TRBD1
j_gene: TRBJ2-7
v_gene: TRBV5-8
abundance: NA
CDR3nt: TGTGCCAGCAGCTTCGGGGACAGCAGCCTCGACGAGCAGTACTTC
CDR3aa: CASSFGDSSLDEQYF

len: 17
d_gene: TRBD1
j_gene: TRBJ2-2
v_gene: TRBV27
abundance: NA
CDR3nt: TGTGCCAGCAGTTTATCCCGGGACAGGGCGAACACCGGGGAGCTGTTTTTT
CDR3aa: CASSLSRDRANTGELFF

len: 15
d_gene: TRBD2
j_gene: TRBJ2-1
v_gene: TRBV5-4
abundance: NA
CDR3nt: TGTGCCAGCAGCTTTACTAGCGGAGCCTACAATGAGCAGTTCTTC
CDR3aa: CASSFTSGAYNEQFF

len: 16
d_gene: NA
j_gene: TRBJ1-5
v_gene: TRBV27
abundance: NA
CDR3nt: TGTGCCAGCAGTTTTCCGTCCGAGGGGGGTGGTCAGCCCCAGCATTTT
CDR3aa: CASSFPSEGGGQPQHF

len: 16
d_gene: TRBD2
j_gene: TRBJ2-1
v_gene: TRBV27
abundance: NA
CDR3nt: TGTGCCAGCAGTTTAGTTTCGCGGGAGGGCCCAAATGAGCAGTTCTTC
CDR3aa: CASSLVSREGPNEQFF

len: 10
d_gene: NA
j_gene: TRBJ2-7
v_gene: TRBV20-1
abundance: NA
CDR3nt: TGCAGTGCGGCCCGGTACGAGCAGTACTTC
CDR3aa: CSAARYEQYF

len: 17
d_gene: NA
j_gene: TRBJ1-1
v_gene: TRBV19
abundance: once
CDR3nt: TGTGCCAGTAGTGAAATAGGCCGGGACTGGTTGAACACTGAAGCTTTCTTT
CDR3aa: CASSEIGRDWLNTEAFF

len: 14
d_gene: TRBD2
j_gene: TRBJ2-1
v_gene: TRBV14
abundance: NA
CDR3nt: TGTGCCAGCAGCTATATCAAAACTAGCGGGGGACAGTTCTTC
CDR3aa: CASSYIKTSGGQFF

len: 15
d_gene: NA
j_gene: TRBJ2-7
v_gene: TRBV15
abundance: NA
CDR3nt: TGTGCCACCAGCAGTGCTACCCGGCCTTTGTACGAGCAGTACTTC
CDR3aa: CATSSATRPLYEQYF

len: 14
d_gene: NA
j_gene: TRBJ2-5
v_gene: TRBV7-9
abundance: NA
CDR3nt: TGTGCCAGCAGCGCCGGACAGCCTCAAGAGACCCAGTACTTC
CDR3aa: CASSAGQPQETQYF

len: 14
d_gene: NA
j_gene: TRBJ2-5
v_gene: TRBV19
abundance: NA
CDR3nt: TGTGCCAGTAGTATCTCAGGGACCCCAGAGACCCAGTACTTC
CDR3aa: CASSISGTPETQYF

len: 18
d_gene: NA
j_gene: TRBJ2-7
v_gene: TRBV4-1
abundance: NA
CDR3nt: TGCGCCAGCAGCCAATCCGACCTTTTCCAAAGGGGCTTCTACGAGCAGTACTTC
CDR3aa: CASSQSDLFQRGFYEQYF

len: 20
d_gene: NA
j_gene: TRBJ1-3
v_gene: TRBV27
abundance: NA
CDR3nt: TGTGCCAGCAGTCCCGATTACCTTCGGGCAGGGAGCTACTCTGGAAACACCATATATTTT
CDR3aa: CASSPDYLRAGSYSGNTIYF

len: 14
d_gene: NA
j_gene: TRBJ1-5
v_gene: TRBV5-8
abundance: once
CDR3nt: TGTGCCAGCAGCTTGCGGCAAAACAATCAGCCCCAGCATTTT
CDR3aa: CASSLRQNNQPQHF

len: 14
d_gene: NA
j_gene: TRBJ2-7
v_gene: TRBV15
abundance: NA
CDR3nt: TGTGCCACCAGCAGCCGACAAGGACTATACGAGCAGTACTTC
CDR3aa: CATSSRQGLYEQYF

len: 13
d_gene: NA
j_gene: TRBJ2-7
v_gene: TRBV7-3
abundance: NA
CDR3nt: TGTGCCAGCAGCTGGACCTTGGGGGGCGAGCAGTACTTC
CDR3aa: CASSWTLGGEQYF

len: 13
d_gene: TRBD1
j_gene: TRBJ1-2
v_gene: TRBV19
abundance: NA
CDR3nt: TGTGCCAGTACAGACAGGGGAAGCTATGGCTACACCTTC
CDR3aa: CASTDRGSYGYTF

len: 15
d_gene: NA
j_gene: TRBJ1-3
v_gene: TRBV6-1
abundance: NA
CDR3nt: TGTGCCAGCAGTGAAGACAGGGCCTCTGGAAACACCATATATTTT
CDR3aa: CASSEDRASGNTIYF

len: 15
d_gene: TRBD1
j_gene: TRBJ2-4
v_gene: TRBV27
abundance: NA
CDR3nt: TGTGCCAGCAGTCAGTTCGGGGACAGAAGCAACATTCAGTACTTC
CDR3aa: CASSQFGDRSNIQYF

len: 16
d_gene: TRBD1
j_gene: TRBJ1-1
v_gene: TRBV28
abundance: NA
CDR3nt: TGTGCCAGCAGCCTCAAGACAGGGAGCATGAACACTGAAGCTTTCTTT
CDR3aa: CASSLKTGSMNTEAFF

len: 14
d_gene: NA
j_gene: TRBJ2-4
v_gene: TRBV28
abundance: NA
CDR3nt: TGTGCCAGCAGTTTACGAGCTGGATCGAACATTCAGTACTTC
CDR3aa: CASSLRAGSNIQYF

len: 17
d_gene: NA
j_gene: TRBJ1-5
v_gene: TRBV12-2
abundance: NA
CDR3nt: TGTGCAAGTCGCTTAGGACAGGACGGAAGTTTCAATCAGCCCCAGCATTTT
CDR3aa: CASRLGQDGSFNQPQHF

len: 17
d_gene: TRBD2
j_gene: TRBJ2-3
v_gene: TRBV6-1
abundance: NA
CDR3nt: TGTGCCAGCAGTGATCCGCGGACTAGCGGGAGGGGAGATACGCAGTATTTT
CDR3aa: CASSDPRTSGRGDTQYF

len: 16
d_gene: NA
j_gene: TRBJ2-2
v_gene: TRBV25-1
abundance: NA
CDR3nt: TGTGCCAGCAGTGAATGGACTACTGAGAACACCGGGGAGCTGTTTTTT
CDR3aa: CASSEWTTENTGELFF

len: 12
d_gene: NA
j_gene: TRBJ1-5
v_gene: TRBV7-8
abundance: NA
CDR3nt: TGTGCCAGCAGCCCTTTGAGCCAGCCCCAGCATTTT
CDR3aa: CASSPLSQPQHF

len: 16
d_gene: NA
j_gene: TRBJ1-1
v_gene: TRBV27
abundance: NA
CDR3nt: TGTGCCAGCAGTCCCTTTCCCTCGCCGGTGAACACTGAAGCTTTCTTT
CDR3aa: CASSPFPSPVNTEAFF

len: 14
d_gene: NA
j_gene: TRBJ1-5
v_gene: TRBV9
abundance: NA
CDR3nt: TGTGCCAGCAGCAAGGGACGGCTCAATCAGCCCCAGCATTTT
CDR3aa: CASSKGRLNQPQHF

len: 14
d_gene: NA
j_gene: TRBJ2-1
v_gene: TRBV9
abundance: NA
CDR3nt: TGTGCCAGCAGCGTTGGACAGCAATACAATGAGCAGTTCTTC
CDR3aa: CASSVGQQYNEQFF

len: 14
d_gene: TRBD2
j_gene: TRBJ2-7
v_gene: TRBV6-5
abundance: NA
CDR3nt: TGTGCCAGCAGGGGGCGGGGGGGCCTCTACGAGCAGTACTTC
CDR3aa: CASRGRGGLYEQYF

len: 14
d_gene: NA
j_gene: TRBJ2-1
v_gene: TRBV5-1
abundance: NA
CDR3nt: TGCGCCAGCAGCTTAGCGGAGGCCTACAATGAGCAGTTCTTC
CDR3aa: CASSLAEAYNEQFF

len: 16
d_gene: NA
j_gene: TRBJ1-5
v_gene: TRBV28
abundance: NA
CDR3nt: TGTGCCAGCAGTTCCTCGGGCCGTTATAGCAATCAGCCCCAGCATTTT
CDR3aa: CASSSSGRYSNQPQHF

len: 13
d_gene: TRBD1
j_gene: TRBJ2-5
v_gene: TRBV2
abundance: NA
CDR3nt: TGTGCCAGCAGTGGGACAGGGGAAGAGACCCAGTACTTC
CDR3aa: CASSGTGEETQYF

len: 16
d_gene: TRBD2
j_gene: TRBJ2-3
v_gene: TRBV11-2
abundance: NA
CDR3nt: TGTGCCAGCAGCTACCCCCCCCAACTAGCGGAGGATACGCAGTATTTT
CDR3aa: CASSYPPQLAEDTQYF

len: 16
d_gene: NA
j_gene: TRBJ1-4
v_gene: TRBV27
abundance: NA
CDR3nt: TGTGCCAGCAGTTTGGGCGTGAGAACCCGGGGTGAAAAACTGTTTTTT
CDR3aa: CASSLGVRTRGEKLFF

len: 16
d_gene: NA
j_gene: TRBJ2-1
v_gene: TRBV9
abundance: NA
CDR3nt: TGTGCCAGCAGCGTAGACACAGATCAAGTGGACAATGAGCAGTTCTTC
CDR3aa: CASSVDTDQVDNEQFF

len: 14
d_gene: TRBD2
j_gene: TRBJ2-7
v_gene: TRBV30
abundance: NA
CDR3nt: TGTGCCTGGAGTGTACGGGGGGTGAGGGGCGAGCAGTACTTC
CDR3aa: CAWSVRGVRGEQYF

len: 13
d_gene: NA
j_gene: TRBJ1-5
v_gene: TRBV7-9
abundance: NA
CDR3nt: TGTGCCAGCGCAGACGGGGAGAATCAGCCCCAGCATTTT
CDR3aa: CASADGENQPQHF